This TCR beta chain was obtained from a study of CD8 T cells in Susac syndrome. RNA in amounts of roughly 0.45 to 1 ug was reverse transcribed with random hexamers. The amplification used immunoSEQ multiplex PCR on TCR beta CDR3; it spanned 54 Vbeta and 13 Jbeta. Each CDR3 protein gets one entry after TCRdb re-called the immunoSEQ multiplex PCR reads with MiXCR. Of about 290,000 distinct CDR3 sequences in the sample, approximately 89% are singletons; the top ten hold around 0.2%. This CDR3 is built from 20 residues. J was trimmed by 5 bases and V by 4 bases; bases with no gene match: 25. Germline V lookup: CDR1 MNHEY, CDR2 SVGEGT. Peripheral blood CD8+ and CD4+ T cells were profiled by TCR beta sequencing. FACS was used to enrich TEMRA cells, whereas the CD8+ and CD4+ T cells were obtained by negative isolation.

The chain has TRBV6-2 or TRBV6-3 and TRBJ1-1; TRBD1 matches 7 bases. The specimen sequenced was CD8+ T cells from PBMCs. This sequence was found in a human donor with multiple sclerosis. CDR3 coding DNA: TGTGCCAGCAGTTTCCCCTTTATACCGCGACAGGGAAAGCGGGAAACTGAAGCTTTCTTT. The encoded protein is CASSFPFIPRQGKRETEAFF.